The 6 T cell receptor beta chains reported below all come from one sample, sequenced in a study of human T cells and chemical hapten exposure. Time point in this sample: pre-sensitization, week 0. Treatment: therapeutic diphenylcyclopropenone sensitization with weekly scalp DPC. From the RACE reads, TCRdb called clonotypes with MiXCR, one entry per CDR3 protein. The repertoire includes around 180,000 distinct CDR3 sequences, 25% to 30% of them detected once, and less than 3.5% sits in the top ten. The source was whole blood, collected in connection with sensitization to the hapten diphenylcyclopropenone (DPC). These receptors originate from a woman aged 30 to 39 with alopecia areata. Some clones in this sample may be carry-over from other donors' samples.

The genes are TRBV5-1 and TRBJ2-1; D might be TRBD2 (6 bases). Trimming pared 4 bases from V and 8 bases from J, leaving 19 bases between. This CDR3 has 15 amino acids. Germline CDR1 reads SGHRS; CDR2 reads YFSETQ. This chain's CDR3 is CASSPQGLPSDEQFF. For the CDR3, the DNA is TGCGCCAGCAGCCCTCAGGGACTCCCCAGCGATGAGCAGTTCTTC.

This clonotype showed up just a few times. The chain recombines TRBV5-4 with TRBJ1-1; the match to TRBD1 covers 7 bases. V shed 4 bases and J 4 bases; nucleotides not matched to a gene: 7. The germline V gene has CDR1 SGHNT and CDR2 YYREEE (reference sequence). The CDR3 length is 14 residues. Written as DNA, the CDR3 is TGTGCCAGCAGCCCTGTCAGGGGGGCCACTGAAGCTTTCTTT. It translates to CASSPVRGATEAFF.

The V gene is TRBV9, the J gene TRBJ2-7; D is possibly TRBD2 (5 bases). Trimming shortened V by 2 bases and J by 5 bases, and 14 bases separated the two germline ends. The CDR3 consists of 14 residues. Germline V gene data show CDR1 as SGDLS and CDR2 as YYNGEE. The CDR3 loop reads CASSVGRKEDEQYF. The DNA of the CDR3 is TGTGCCAGCAGCGTGGGGAGAAAGGAAGACGAGCAGTACTTC. The whole variable domain, filled in from reference TRBV9 and TRBJ2-7, reads DSGVTQTPKHLITATGQRVTLRCSPRSGDLSVYWYQQSLDQGLQFLIQYYNGEERAKGNILERFSAQQFPDLHSELNLSSLELGDSALYFCASSVGRKEDEQYFGPGTRLTVT.

The chain uses TRBV27 and TRBJ1-1; D not certain. Trimming took 2 bases from V and 11 from J, leaving 12 bases between them. This CDR3 has 12 amino acids. Germline V gene lookup returns CDR1 MNHEY and CDR2 SMNVEV (reference sequence). CDR3 sequence (DNA): TGTGCCAGCAGTTTAAGAGGAGGAGATGCTTTCTTT. This gives the protein CASSLRGGDAFF.

The chain is built from TRBV29-1 and TRBJ2-1, with D possibly being TRBD2 (5 bases). The CDR3 runs 12 residues. Per the germline V gene, CDR1 is SQVTM and CDR2 is ANQGSEA. The ends were cut back, 4 bases at V and 10 bases at J, with 14 bases in the middle. The CDR3 sequence: CSVAGAGVEQFF. CDR3 DNA: TGCAGCGTTGCAGGAGCCGGGGTCGAGCAGTTCTTC.

In its sample, this clonotype was seen a few times. The chain links TRBV28 to TRBJ2-7; D is ambiguous. Germline V gives CDR1 MDHEN, CDR2 SYDVKM. The ends were cut back, 1 base at V and 2 bases at J, with 9 bases in the middle. This CDR3 region has 14 residues. The CDR3 DNA follows: TGTGCCAGCAGTTTATTAGGCCCACCCTACGAGCAGTACTTC. Amino acid sequence: CASSLLGPPYEQYF.